This T cell receptor (beta chain) is from a study of blood T cell repertoires in COVID-19. Study-level information: Acute and convalescent COVID-19 samples came from the United States, Italy and Spain.

Sequencing used immunoSEQ multiplex PCR; TCRdb keeps in-frame clones, though not all of them. The repertoire consists of more than 150,000 clones, with 90% to 95% occurring once and the leading ten covering around 0.53%. The sequencing input was peripheral blood. This TCR derives from a man between 45 and 60 years old with acute or convalescent COVID-19.

The CDR3: CASSAHIQGAETQYF. The CDR3, as DNA: TGTGCCAGCAGCGCACACATTCAGGGGGCAGAGACCCAGTACTTC. The rearrangement uses TRBV7-6 and TRBJ2-5, with 8 bases fitting TRBD1. Trimming took 5 bases from V and 4 from J; bases not matched to a gene: 9. This CDR3 has 15 amino acids. Germline values: CDR1 SGHVS, CDR2 FNYEAQ. Full variable domain (outside the CDR3, taken from reference TRBV7-6 and TRBJ2-5): GAGVSQSPRYKVTKRGQDVALRCDPISGHVSLYWYRQALGQGPEFLTYFNYEAQQDKSGLPNDRFSAERPEGSISTLTIQRTEQRDSAMYRCASSAHIQGAETQYFGPGTRLLVL.